These 9 T cell receptor beta chains were sequenced from one sample in a study of blood T cell repertoires in COVID-19. The method was immunoSEQ multiplex PCR; TCRdb's version includes in-frame clones alone and lacks a portion of them. The sample shows roughly 230,000 clones, about 83% of them seen only once. The sample consisted of peripheral blood. The receptors stem from a human donor in a cohort sampled during active COVID-19.

CDR3 nucleotides: TGTGCCACCAGTGATGGGACTAGCGGGGGTTCCTACAATGAGCAGTTCTTC. Its protein is CATSDGTSGGSYNEQFF. This chain joins TRBV24-1 and TRBJ2-1; the match to TRBD2 covers 14 bases. This CDR3 region has 17 residues. V shed 3 bases, J shed 1 base, and the junction held 1 base outside the gene matches. Germline V lookup: CDR1 KGHDR, CDR2 SFDVKD.

The V gene is TRBV7-2, the J gene TRBJ1-5; TRBD1 matches at 7 bases. Germline V lookup: CDR1 SGHTA, CDR2 FQGNSA. The CDR3 extends over 14 amino acids. Unmatched junction bases numbered 3, after V lost 3 bases and J lost 4 bases. The CDR3 coding sequence is TGTGCCAGCAGCTTCGGACAGGAGAATCAGCCCCAGCATTTT. It yields the protein CASSFGQENQPQHF.

In nucleotides, the CDR3 is TGTGCCAGCAGGCGGTCCTACGAGCAGTACTTC. Protein sequence: CASRRSYEQYF. The gene calls are TRBV12-3 or TRBV12-4 and TRBJ2-7; D is unresolved. The CDR3 totals 11 residues. V dropped 6 bases and J dropped 1 base, with 4 bases sitting between them.

The chain joins TRBV6-5 to TRBJ1-4, with D uncertain. Per the germline V gene, CDR1 is MNHEY and CDR2 is SVGAGI. This CDR3 spans 14 amino acids. With 0 bases removed from V and 3 bases from J, the gap between germline ends came to 5 bases. CDR3 in amino acids: CASSYSESNEKLFF. The CDR3 DNA reads as TGTGCCAGCAGTTACTCGGAGTCTAATGAAAAACTGTTTTTT.

The CDR3 reads CASSRDRIYGYTF. CDR3 DNA: TGTGCCAGCAGTCGGGACAGAATTTATGGCTACACCTTC. The chain joins TRBV27 to TRBJ1-2; 7 bases align to TRBD1. The CDR3 totals 13 residues. The V gene end was trimmed by 5 bases and the J gene end by 5 bases; junction bases not matched to a gene: 5. Per the germline V gene, CDR1 is MNHEY and CDR2 is SMNVEV (reference sequence).

J is TRBJ2-1 and V is TRBV5-1, with TRBD2 matching 11 bases. V lost 4 bases to trimming and J lost 8 bases; unmatched junction nucleotides: 14. Germline V lookup: CDR1 SGHRS, CDR2 YFSETQ. The CDR3 runs 17 residues. DNA for the CDR3: TGCGCCAGCAGCGAGCGACTAGCGGGATCCCCTCACGATGAGCAGTTCTTC. Protein sequence: CASSERLAGSPHDEQFF.

V usage is TRBV19 and J usage is TRBJ1-1, with a tentative D call TRBD1 (6 bases). Trimming took 6 bases from V and 3 from J, leaving 14 bases between them. The germline V gene encodes CDR1 LNHDA and CDR2 SQIVND (reference sequence). The length of the CDR3 is 14 residues. The CDR3 protein is CASRLQGRDTEAFF. Written as DNA, the CDR3 is TGTGCCAGTAGGTTACAGGGAAGGGACACTGAAGCTTTCTTT.

The chain joins TRBV12-3 or TRBV12-4 to TRBJ1-1; D is perhaps TRBD1 (5 bases). The CDR3 spans 13 residues. V was pared by 7 bases and J by 7 bases, with 16 bases between. The DNA for the CDR3 is TGTGCCAGCATTTCCAAAACCGGGGGTGAAGCTTTCTTT. As protein: CASISKTGGEAFF.

This clone came up many times. V usage is TRBV25-1 and J usage is TRBJ1-6; D gene ambiguous. There are 13 residues in the CDR3. In germline, CDR1 is MGHDK, CDR2 SYGVNS. Trimming took 6 bases from V and 4 from J, leaving 7 bases between them. DNA for the CDR3: TGTGCCAGCAGCCTGCGTTATAATTCACCCCTCCACTTT. Its protein product is CASSLRYNSPLHF.